This T cell receptor beta chain was captured by sequencing in a study of regulatory T cells in long-lasting Graves disease. Findings and limits, study-wide: The number of shared public clonotypes was higher in persistent patients (around 2,500) than new patients (around 960).

Germline V gene lookup returns CDR1 MNHEY and CDR2 SMNVEV (reference sequence). V was trimmed by 5 bases and J by 0 bases, leaving 8 bases between them. The length of the CDR3 is 14 residues. The time point was: persistent/refractory GD, antithyroid drugs over 5 years with positive TRAb. Construction of the TCR library relied on RNA isolated from PBMCs. There are a few counts of this clonotype. The antigen remains unidentified. The authors built TCR beta libraries using iRepertoire HTBI primers and Arm-PCR of CDR3 regions. From the multiplex PCR reads, TCRdb called clonotypes with MiXCR, one entry per CDR3 protein. Among a few hundred thousand distinct CDR3 sequences, roughly a fifth were seen once, and the ten largest hold more than 50%.

The chain has TRBV27 and TRBJ2-1; D gene unclear. The TCR sequence derives from a female donor with Graves disease. The sequenced sample was peripheral blood mononuclear cells (PBMCs), obtained when the disease was refractory, from a patient treated with antithyroid drugs. The CDR3 DNA reads TGTGCCAGCAGTCCCCTGAGCTCCTACAATGAGCAGTTCTTC. Protein sequence: CASSPLSSYNEQFF.